This TCR beta chain was captured in a study of PD-1 blockade in classical Hodgkin lymphoma. The time point: cycle 4 day 1 (C4D1), after 6 weeks of nivolumab. Each of the patients experienced relapse following autologous stem cell transplantation, and their brentuximab vedotin exposure differed. With respect to this clone: Its target is unknown.

V lost 8 bases and J lost 4; bases outside the gene matches: 7. The CDR3 is 13 amino acids. CDR1 is MNHEY and CDR2 is SVGAGI in the germline V gene. Assay used: immunoSEQ multiplex PCR; TCRdb lists only in-frame clones, some missing. Of about 23,000 clones in the sample, approximately 90% were seen once. General study results and limits: While CD8+ TCR diversity did not rise significantly by C4D1, CD4+ TCR diversity did. Initiation of nivolumab under 1 year after ASCT led to exclusion of patients.

The receptor comes from a human donor with classical Hodgkin lymphoma. The rearrangement links TRBV6-5 to TRBJ1-2; 7 bases are shared with TRBD1. The source material was peripheral blood mononuclear cells (PBMCs), sampled before the fourth cycle of nivolumab. The CDR3 here is CASLDRAGYGYTF. The CDR3 region has the DNA TGTGCCAGCCTTGACAGGGCAGGCTATGGCTACACCTTC.